The sequence of this TCR beta chain was determined in a study of cytomegalovirus exposure and HLA in healthy donors. The PCR contained 60 Vbeta and 13 Jbeta primers. Original analysis: It was a later analysis that counted 79 million or so unique TCR beta chains, of which 9.5 million to 14 million were shared. Some clones are missing from TCRdb's copy, which holds only in-frame ones; the method was immunoSEQ multiplex PCR. V and J calls and clone size are given by that table; D and trimming were obtained from the DNA. This sample has around 200,000 clones, with 80% found just once. The germline gives CDR1 MNHEY, CDR2 SMNVEV (reference sequence). J lost 6 bases, V lost 3 bases, and 3 bases had no gene match. This CDR3 is built from 13 residues. This clone was seen once. The target antigen is unknown. General study findings and limits: For most TCR beta V segments, an earlier analysis put the productive rate at about 90% or about 30% of the time.

What was sequenced was PBMCs. This TCR was sampled from a boy younger than 18 in good health and CMV-seronegative. The chain uses TRBV27 and TRBJ1-2; 8 bases fit TRBD1. CDR3: CASSFRTGNGYTF. As DNA, the CDR3 is TGTGCCAGCAGTTTCCGGACAGGGAATGGCTACACCTTC.